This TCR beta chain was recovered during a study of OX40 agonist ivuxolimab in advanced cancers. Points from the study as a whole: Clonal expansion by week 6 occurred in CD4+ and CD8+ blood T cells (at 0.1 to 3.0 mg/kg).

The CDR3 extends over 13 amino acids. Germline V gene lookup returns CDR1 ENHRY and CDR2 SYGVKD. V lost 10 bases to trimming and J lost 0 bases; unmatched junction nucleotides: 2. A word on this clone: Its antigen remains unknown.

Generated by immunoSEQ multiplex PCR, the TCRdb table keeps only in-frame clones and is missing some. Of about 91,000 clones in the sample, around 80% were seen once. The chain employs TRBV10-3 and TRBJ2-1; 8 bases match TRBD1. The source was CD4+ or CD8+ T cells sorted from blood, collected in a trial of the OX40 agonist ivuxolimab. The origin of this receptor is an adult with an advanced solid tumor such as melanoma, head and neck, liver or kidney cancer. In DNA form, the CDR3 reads TGTGCCACGACAGGGGACTCCTACAATGAGCAGTTCTTC. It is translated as CATTGDSYNEQFF.